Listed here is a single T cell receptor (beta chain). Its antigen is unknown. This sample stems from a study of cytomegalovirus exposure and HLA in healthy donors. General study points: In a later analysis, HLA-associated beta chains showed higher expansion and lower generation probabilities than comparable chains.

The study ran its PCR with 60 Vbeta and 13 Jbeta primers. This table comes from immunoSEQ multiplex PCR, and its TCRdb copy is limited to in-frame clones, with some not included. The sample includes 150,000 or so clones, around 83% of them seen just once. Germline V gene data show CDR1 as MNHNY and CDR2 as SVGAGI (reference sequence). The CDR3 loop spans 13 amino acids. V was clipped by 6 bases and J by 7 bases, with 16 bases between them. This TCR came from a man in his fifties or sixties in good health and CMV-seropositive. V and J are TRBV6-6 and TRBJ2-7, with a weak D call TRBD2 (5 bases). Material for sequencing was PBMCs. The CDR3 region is CASSVTWSGEQYV. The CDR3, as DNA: TGTGCCAGCAGCGTGACATGGTCGGGGGAGCAGTACGTC.